Below, 9 T cell receptor beta chains from the same sample are listed, as sequenced in a study of T cells in narcolepsy. Some clones are missing from TCRdb's copy, which holds only in-frame ones; the method was immunoSEQ multiplex PCR. The table includes under 40,000 clones, roughly four fifths detected once. The sample comprised memory (CD45RA-) CD4+ T cells from blood. The receptors were gathered from a human donor in good health.

V gene TRBV27 combines with J gene TRBJ2-5, with D tentatively TRBD1 (6 bases). Germline V gives CDR1 MNHEY, CDR2 SMNVEV (reference sequence). The CDR3 contains 15 residues. The CDR3 loop is CDRAEGLPLQETQYF. CDR3 in DNA: TGTGACAGGGCCGAGGGGCTCCCTCTACAAGAGACCCAGTACTTC.

The rearrangement joins TRBV11-2 to TRBJ1-2; D remains unclear. CDR1 and CDR2 from the germline V gene are SGHAT and FQNNGV. The CDR3 runs to 14 residues. Trimming took 3 bases from V and 9 from J, leaving 17 bases between them. CDR3 DNA sequence: TGTGCCAGCAGCTTGACCGGAAGTACTGGTAGCTACACCTTC. This codes for CASSLTGSTGSYTF.

This clone was seen a handful of times. The chain carries TRBV5-6 and TRBJ1-4; TRBD1 might be the D (5 bases). The V and J ends lost 0 bases and 7 bases respectively, with 7 bases between them. There are 13 residues in the CDR3. Germline V lookup: CDR1 SGHDT, CDR2 YYEEEE. The CDR3 spells CASSLVGAEKLFF. CDR3 coding DNA: TGTGCCAGCAGCTTGGTCGGGGCTGAAAAACTGTTTTTT.

The chain joins TRBV25-1 to TRBJ2-5; D may be TRBD2 (6 bases). Germline V gives CDR1 MGHDK, CDR2 SYGVNS. The CDR3 is 14 residues long. Trimming removed 5 bases from V and 5 bases from J, with 15 bases in between. The CDR3 DNA reads TGTGCCAGCAGTACCCGACGGGGGTGGGAGACCCAGTACTTC. It yields the protein CASSTRRGWETQYF.

The gene calls are TRBV19 and TRBJ1-4; 7 bases fit TRBD1. J gave up 2 bases and V 10 bases, and 13 bases lay outside the gene matches. The CDR3 is 16 residues long. The germline V gene encodes CDR1 LNHDA and CDR2 SQIVND (reference sequence). The CDR3 loop is CATKRTRQGTNEKLFF. CDR3 nucleotides: TGTGCCACCAAGAGGACCCGACAGGGCACTAATGAAAAACTGTTTTTT. Based on the CDR3 plus reference TRBV19 and TRBJ1-4, the full variable domain is DGGITQSPKYLFRKEGQNVTLSCEQNLNHDAMYWYRQDPGQGLRLIYYSQIVNDFQKGDIAEGYSVSREKKESFPLTVTSAQKNPTAFYLCATKRTRQGTNEKLFFGSGTQLSVL.

This clone was seen a single time. This chain joins TRBV6-1 and TRBJ1-6; TRBD1 aligns across 8 bases. Germline-derived CDR1 and CDR2 are MNHNS and SASEGT. The CDR3 loop spans 17 amino acids. With V trimmed by 1 base and J by 0 bases, 2 bases remained unmatched. DNA of the CDR3: TGTGCCAGCAGTGAAGGGACAGGGTTCTCCTATAATTCACCCCTCCACTTT. This sequence encodes CASSEGTGFSYNSPLHF.

J is TRBJ1-1 and V is TRBV2; TRBD1 might be the D (5 bases). Germline values: CDR1 SNHLY, CDR2 FYNNEI. The CDR3 is 17 residues long. Trimming stripped 6 bases from V and 1 base from J, with 21 bases between. In DNA, the CDR3 is TGTGCCAGCAGGAGCGCCCCCAGGGAGTGGGAGAACACTGAAGCTTTCTTT. This gives the protein CASRSAPREWENTEAFF. Together with reference TRBV2 and TRBJ1-1, the CDR3 gives the full variable domain: EPEVTQTPSHQVTQMGQEVILRCVPISNHLYFYWYRQILGQKVEFLVSFYNNEISEKSEIFDDQFSVERPDGSNFTLKIRSTKLEDSAMYFCASRSAPREWENTEAFFGQGTRLTVV.

The chain uses TRBV5-6 and TRBJ1-2; D is unclear. V shed 0 bases and J shed 1 base, with 7 bases lying between them. Germline CDR1 reads SGHDT; CDR2 reads YYEEEE. This CDR3 has 14 residues. The CDR3 DNA sequence: TGTGCCAGCAGCTTGGGGACGTTTAACTATGGCTACACCTTC. As protein: CASSLGTFNYGYTF.

V is TRBV11-2 and J is TRBJ2-7, with D hard to call. Trimming cost V 0 bases and J 7 bases, with 10 bases left between them. Looked up from germline, CDR1 is SGHAT and CDR2 is FQNNGV. The CDR3 runs 13 residues. CDR3 nucleotides: TGTGCCAGCAGCTTAGATCGAATTCGGGAGCAGTACGTC. This codes for CASSLDRIREQYV.